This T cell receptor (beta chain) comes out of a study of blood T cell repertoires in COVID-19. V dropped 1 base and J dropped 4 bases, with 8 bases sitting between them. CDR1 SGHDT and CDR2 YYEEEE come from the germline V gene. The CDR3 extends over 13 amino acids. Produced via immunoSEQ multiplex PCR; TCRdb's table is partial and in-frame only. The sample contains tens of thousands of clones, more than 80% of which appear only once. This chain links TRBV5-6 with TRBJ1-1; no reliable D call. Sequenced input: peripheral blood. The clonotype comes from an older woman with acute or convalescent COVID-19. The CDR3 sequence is CASSLISVTEAFF. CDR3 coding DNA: TGTGCCAGCAGCTTGATTTCGGTCACTGAAGCTTTCTTT.